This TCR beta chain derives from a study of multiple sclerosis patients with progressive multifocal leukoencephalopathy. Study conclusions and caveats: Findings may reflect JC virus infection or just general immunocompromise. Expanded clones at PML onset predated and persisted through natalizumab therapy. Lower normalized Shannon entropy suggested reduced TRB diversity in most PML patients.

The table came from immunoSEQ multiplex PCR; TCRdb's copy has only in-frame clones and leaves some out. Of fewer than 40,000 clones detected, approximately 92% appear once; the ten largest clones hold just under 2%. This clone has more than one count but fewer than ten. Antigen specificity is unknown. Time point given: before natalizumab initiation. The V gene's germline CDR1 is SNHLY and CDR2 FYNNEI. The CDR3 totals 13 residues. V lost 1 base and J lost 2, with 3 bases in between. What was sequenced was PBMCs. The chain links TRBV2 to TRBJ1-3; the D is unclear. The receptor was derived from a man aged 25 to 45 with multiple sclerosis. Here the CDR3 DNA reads TGTGCCAGCAGTGAAGAAACTGGAAACACCATATATTTT. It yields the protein CASSEETGNTIYF.